Shown below are 2 T cell receptor beta chains from a single sample sequenced in a study of vaccination and CD4 T cells after COVID-19. As for treatment: roughly ten-day PBMC culture with coronavirus spike peptide pools or control peptides (ViraFEST assay). Cultured CD4+ T cells had their DNA profiled by the Oncomine TCR Beta short-read assay. Using its own MiXCR run on the PCR reads, TCRdb lists one record per CDR3 protein. The sample holds approximately 9,900 distinct CDR3 sequences; about 54% are singletons and the top ten take about 40%. The antigens of these receptors remain unknown. Sequenced material: CD4+ T cells from blood, cultured in vitro. These receptors all come from a human donor who had recovered from COVID-19.

This clonotype was picked up a small number of times. This chain links TRBV19 with TRBJ1-6; TRBD1 matches 7 bases. The trim removed 3 bases at V and 9 bases at J, leaving 5 bases unmatched. The CDR3 loop spans 14 amino acids. The germline CDR1 and CDR2 sequences are LNHDA and SQIVND (reference sequence). Here the CDR3 reads CASSITGVGSPLHF. In DNA, the CDR3 is TGTGCCAGTAGTATCACAGGGGTCGGTTCACCCCTCCACTTT.

Here the CDR3 reads CASSLKSGLSTDTQYF. For the CDR3, the DNA is TGTGCCAGCAGCTTGAAGTCCGGATTAAGCACAGATACGCAGTATTTT. This chain links TRBV11-3 with TRBJ2-3; D gene unclear. V was clipped by 3 bases and J by 0 bases, with 13 bases between them. The germline CDR1 and CDR2 sequences are SGHNT and YENEEA. CDR3 size: 16 residues.